These T cell receptor beta chains were read from a single sample in a study of T cells in Graves' hyperthyroidism and ophthalmopathy. TCRdb re-analysed the multiplex PCR reads in MiXCR, keeping a single row per CDR3 protein. The sample holds about 350,000 distinct CDR3 sequences, about 14% seen once. Sequences were obtained from blood. The receptors derive from a woman aged 25 to 39 with Graves' hyperthyroidism. The CDR3 runs from the conserved cysteine through the conserved F or W. D genes are given only for firm matches. Clone sizes are given selectively: once, few, many, or a class where the clone is expanded.

D gene	V gene	J gene	clone size	CDR3 DNA	CDR3 protein
-	TRBV6-2/TRBV6-3	TRBJ2-1	-	TGTGCCAGCCACGAGCCCTCAAATGAGCAGTTCTTC	CASHEPSNEQFF
-	TRBV20-1	TRBJ1-3	once	TGCAGTGCTAGAGACCTCCTCGACAGAGCTTCTGGAAACACCATATATTTT	CSARDLLDRASGNTIYF
-	TRBV28	TRBJ2-5	many	TGTGCCAGCAGGAAATTGGCGGGACAGTGGAGAGAGACCCAGTACTTC	CASRKLAGQWRETQYF
TRBD1	TRBV9	TRBJ2-7	few	TGTGCCAGCAGCGCCACAGGGGTCGAGCAGTACTTC	CASSATGVEQYF
-	TRBV3-1	TRBJ2-7	-	TGTGCCAGCAGCCAAGAGGCGATAGCCACAGAACGCCACGAGCAGTACTTC	CASSQEAIATERHEQYF
-	TRBV29-1	TRBJ2-7	many	TGCAGCGTTAGCACGACCGACAGGTCCTACGAGCAGTACTTC	CSVSTTDRSYEQYF
-	TRBV6-2/TRBV6-3	TRBJ2-7	many	TGTGCCAGCAGTTACCGCCCAAGGTACGAGCAGTACTTC	CASSYRPRYEQYF
-	TRBV7-2	TRBJ2-7	many	TGTGCCAGCAGCTTAGCAGGGCCCTACGAGCAGTACTTC	CASSLAGPYEQYF
-	TRBV10-3	TRBJ2-5	few	TGTGCCAGCAGTGCTGCCACGGGCCTGGGGGTGACCCAGTACTTC	CASSAATGLGVTQYF
-	TRBV7-2	TRBJ2-2	few	TGTGCCAGCATGCGTACATTTAACACCGGGGAGCTGTTTTTT	CASMRTFNTGELFF
-	TRBV19	TRBJ1-1	many	TGTGCCAGTAGTCGTTCTCCGGGACGTGAAGCTTTCTTT	CASSRSPGREAFF
-	TRBV24-1	TRBJ1-5	-	TGTGCCACCAGTGATACCACACCGAATCAGCCCCAGCATTTT	CATSDTTPNQPQHF
-	TRBV4-3	TRBJ2-7	few	TGCGCCAGCAGCCAAGGGTGGGGATCGTCCTACGAGCAGTACTTC	CASSQGWGSSYEQYF
-	TRBV4-1	TRBJ2-5	-	TGCGCCAGCAGCCCCTCAACTAGGGACCCTCAAGGCTGGCAGACCCAGTACTTC	CASSPSTRDPQGWQTQYF
-	TRBV20-1	TRBJ2-3	many	TGCAGTACCCTAGTTCTTTCGACAGATACGCAGTATTTT	CSTLVLSTDTQYF
-	TRBV20-1	TRBJ1-2	many	TGCAGTGCTACCACCATCCCCGGCCCCCATGGCTACACCTTC	CSATTIPGPHGYTF
-	TRBV27	TRBJ2-2	many	TGTGCCAGCAGGCGAGGGGGGGGCGGGGACACCGGGGAGCTGTTTTTT	CASRRGGGGDTGELFF
-	TRBV20-1	TRBJ1-5	-	TGCAGTGCTAGATGGCGCAATCAGCCCCAGCATTTT	CSARWRNQPQHF
-	TRBV18	TRBJ1-1	-	TGTGCCAGCTCACAAGGACATACTAACACTGAAGCTTTCTTT	CASSQGHTNTEAFF
TRBD2	TRBV30	TRBJ2-3	-	TGTGCCTGGGATCTAGCGGGACTCACAGATACGCAGTATTTT	CAWDLAGLTDTQYF
TRBD1	TRBV19	TRBJ1-4	many	TGTGCCAGTAGCCACCATGGACAGGGACGGAATGAAAAACTGTTTTTT	CASSHHGQGRNEKLFF
-	TRBV6-1	TRBJ2-7	-	TGTGCCAGCAGCACAGACCGGGACATAAGCTACGAGCAGTACTTC	CASSTDRDISYEQYF
TRBD1	TRBV11-2	TRBJ2-7	many	TGTGCCAGCAGATCCTGGACAGGGGCCTACGAGCAGTACTTC	CASRSWTGAYEQYF
-	TRBV28	TRBJ2-6	-	TGTGCCACCAAGGGGGGGGAATACTCTGGGGCCAACGTCCTGACTTTC	CATKGGEYSGANVLTF
TRBD2	TRBV7-3	TRBJ2-1	-	TGTGCCAGCAGCCCTCGGACTAGCGGGAACCGCGATGAGCAGTTCTTC	CASSPRTSGNRDEQFF
-	TRBV7-9	TRBJ2-7	few	TGTGCCAGCAGCTTAGGGGTTGCCTACGAGCAGTACTTC	CASSLGVAYEQYF
TRBD1	TRBV18	TRBJ2-3	-	TGTGCCAGCTCGCGGGACAGGTCAGGACGCGGGAGCACAGATACGCAGTATTTT	CASSRDRSGRGSTDTQYF
TRBD1	TRBV6-5	TRBJ1-1	many	TGTGCCAGCAGTTACCAGGGACAGGTGAACACTGAAGCTTTCTTT	CASSYQGQVNTEAFF
TRBD1	TRBV5-4	TRBJ2-5	-	TGTGCCAGCAGGCAGGGACAGGGGGTAGTGGAGACCCAGTACTTC	CASRQGQGVVETQYF
TRBD2	TRBV7-8	TRBJ2-3	few	TGTGCCAGCAGCTTAGCGGCGGGATTACTAGCGGGAGGGCCCACAGATACGCAGTATTTT	CASSLAAGLLAGGPTDTQYF
TRBD2	TRBV7-6	TRBJ2-7	many	TGTGCCAGCAGCCCCAACCCCAGCGGGAGTCTCTTGGGCGAGCAGTACTTC	CASSPNPSGSLLGEQYF
TRBD2	TRBV3-1	TRBJ2-7	-	TGTGCCAGCAGGCAGGGGACTAGCGGGAGCGTAATCTACGAGCAGTACTTC	CASRQGTSGSVIYEQYF
-	TRBV18	TRBJ1-5	-	TGTGCCAGCTCACTGGAATTTGGGAGCAATCAGCCCCAGCATTTT	CASSLEFGSNQPQHF
TRBD2	TRBV27	TRBJ2-2	many	TGTGCCAGCAGTTTAGGGCTAGCGGGAGTATGGGGGCACACCGGGGAGCTGTTTTTT	CASSLGLAGVWGHTGELFF
TRBD2	TRBV2	TRBJ2-1	many	TGTGCCAGCGGCCGGGACCGGGACTATTCCAATGAGCAGTTCTTC	CASGRDRDYSNEQFF
-	TRBV6-1	TRBJ2-7	few	TGTGCCAGCCAGATATCCCCAGCGGCCCTCTACGAGCAGTACTTC	CASQISPAALYEQYF
-	TRBV28	TRBJ1-6	-	TGTGCCAGCCAAAGCAGGCTTAGCTCCTATAATTCACCCCTCCACTTT	CASQSRLSSYNSPLHF
-	TRBV28	TRBJ1-2	many	TGTGCCAGCAGTTTGCCGGAAGGCTATGGCTACACCTTC	CASSLPEGYGYTF
TRBD2	TRBV29-1	TRBJ2-7	many	TGCAGCGTCCTTAGCGGGAGCTCCTACGAGCAGTACTTC	CSVLSGSSYEQYF
TRBD1	TRBV2	TRBJ1-4	-	TGTGCCAGCAGTGTCGGACAGGTGCTTGAAAAACTGTTTTTT	CASSVGQVLEKLFF
TRBD2	TRBV18	TRBJ2-1	many	TGTGCCAGCTCACCTAGCGGGCACTCCTACAATGAGCAGTTCTTC	CASSPSGHSYNEQFF
TRBD1	TRBV7-9	TRBJ1-2	many	TGTGCCAGCAGTAAAATGGCGGGACAGGGGGCCTATGGCTACACCTTC	CASSKMAGQGAYGYTF
-	TRBV3-1	TRBJ2-7	many	TGTGCCAGCAGCCAAGGCGTCCGACAGACGACCTACGAGCAGTACTTC	CASSQGVRQTTYEQYF
-	TRBV2	TRBJ2-1	many	TGTGCCAGCCTTGAACTTCCAGGGGCCGAGCAGTTCTTC	CASLELPGAEQFF
TRBD1	TRBV6-1	TRBJ2-7	few	TGTGCCAGCAGCCTACAAATGGACAGGGGAGTAAACTACGAGCAGTACTTC	CASSLQMDRGVNYEQYF